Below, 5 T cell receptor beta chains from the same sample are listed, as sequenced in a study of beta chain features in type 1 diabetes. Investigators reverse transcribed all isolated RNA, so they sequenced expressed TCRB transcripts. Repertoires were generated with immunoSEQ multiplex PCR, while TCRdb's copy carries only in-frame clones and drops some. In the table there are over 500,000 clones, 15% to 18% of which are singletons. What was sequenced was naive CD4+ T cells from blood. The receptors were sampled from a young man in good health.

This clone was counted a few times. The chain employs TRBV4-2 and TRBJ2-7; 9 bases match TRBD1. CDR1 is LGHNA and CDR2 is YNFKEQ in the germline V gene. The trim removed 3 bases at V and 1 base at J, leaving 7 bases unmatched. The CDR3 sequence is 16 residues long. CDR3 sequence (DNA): TGTGCCAGCAGCCAGGCGACAGGGGGTAATTCCTACGAGCAGTACTTC. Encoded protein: CASSQATGGNSYEQYF.

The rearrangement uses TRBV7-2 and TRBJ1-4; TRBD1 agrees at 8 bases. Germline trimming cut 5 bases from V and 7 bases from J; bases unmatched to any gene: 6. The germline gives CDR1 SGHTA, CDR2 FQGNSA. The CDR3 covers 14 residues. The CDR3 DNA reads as TGTGCCAGCAGCCGAGGACAGGGTGCTGAAAAACTGTTTTTT. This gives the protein CASSRGQGAEKLFF. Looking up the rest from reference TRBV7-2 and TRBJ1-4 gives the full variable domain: GAGVSQSPSNKVTEKGKDVELRCDPISGHTALYWYRQSLGQGLEFLIYFQGNSAPDKSGLPSDRFSAERTGGSVSTLTIQRTQQEDSAVYLCASSRGQGAEKLFFGSGTQLSVL.

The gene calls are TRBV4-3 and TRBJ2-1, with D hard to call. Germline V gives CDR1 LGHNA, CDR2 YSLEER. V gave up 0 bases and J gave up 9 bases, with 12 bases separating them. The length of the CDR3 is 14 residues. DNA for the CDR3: TGCGCCAGCAGCCAAGAGGGATCAGGCGCTGAGCAGTTCTTC. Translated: CASSQEGSGAEQFF.

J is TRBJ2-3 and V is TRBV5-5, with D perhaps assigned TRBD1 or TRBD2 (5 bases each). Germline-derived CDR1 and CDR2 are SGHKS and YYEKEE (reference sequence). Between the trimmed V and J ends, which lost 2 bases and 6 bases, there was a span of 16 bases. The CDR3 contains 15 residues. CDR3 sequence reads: CASSFRDPKVDTQYF. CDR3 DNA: TGTGCCAGCAGCTTCCGGGACCCGAAGGTGGATACGCAGTATTTT.

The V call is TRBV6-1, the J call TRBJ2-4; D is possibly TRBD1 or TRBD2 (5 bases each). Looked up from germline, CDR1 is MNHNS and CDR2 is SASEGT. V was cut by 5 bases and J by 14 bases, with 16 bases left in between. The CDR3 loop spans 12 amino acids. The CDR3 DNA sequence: TGTGCCAGCAGTCGACCCCTGGGGGACGAGTACTTC. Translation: CASSRPLGDEYF.